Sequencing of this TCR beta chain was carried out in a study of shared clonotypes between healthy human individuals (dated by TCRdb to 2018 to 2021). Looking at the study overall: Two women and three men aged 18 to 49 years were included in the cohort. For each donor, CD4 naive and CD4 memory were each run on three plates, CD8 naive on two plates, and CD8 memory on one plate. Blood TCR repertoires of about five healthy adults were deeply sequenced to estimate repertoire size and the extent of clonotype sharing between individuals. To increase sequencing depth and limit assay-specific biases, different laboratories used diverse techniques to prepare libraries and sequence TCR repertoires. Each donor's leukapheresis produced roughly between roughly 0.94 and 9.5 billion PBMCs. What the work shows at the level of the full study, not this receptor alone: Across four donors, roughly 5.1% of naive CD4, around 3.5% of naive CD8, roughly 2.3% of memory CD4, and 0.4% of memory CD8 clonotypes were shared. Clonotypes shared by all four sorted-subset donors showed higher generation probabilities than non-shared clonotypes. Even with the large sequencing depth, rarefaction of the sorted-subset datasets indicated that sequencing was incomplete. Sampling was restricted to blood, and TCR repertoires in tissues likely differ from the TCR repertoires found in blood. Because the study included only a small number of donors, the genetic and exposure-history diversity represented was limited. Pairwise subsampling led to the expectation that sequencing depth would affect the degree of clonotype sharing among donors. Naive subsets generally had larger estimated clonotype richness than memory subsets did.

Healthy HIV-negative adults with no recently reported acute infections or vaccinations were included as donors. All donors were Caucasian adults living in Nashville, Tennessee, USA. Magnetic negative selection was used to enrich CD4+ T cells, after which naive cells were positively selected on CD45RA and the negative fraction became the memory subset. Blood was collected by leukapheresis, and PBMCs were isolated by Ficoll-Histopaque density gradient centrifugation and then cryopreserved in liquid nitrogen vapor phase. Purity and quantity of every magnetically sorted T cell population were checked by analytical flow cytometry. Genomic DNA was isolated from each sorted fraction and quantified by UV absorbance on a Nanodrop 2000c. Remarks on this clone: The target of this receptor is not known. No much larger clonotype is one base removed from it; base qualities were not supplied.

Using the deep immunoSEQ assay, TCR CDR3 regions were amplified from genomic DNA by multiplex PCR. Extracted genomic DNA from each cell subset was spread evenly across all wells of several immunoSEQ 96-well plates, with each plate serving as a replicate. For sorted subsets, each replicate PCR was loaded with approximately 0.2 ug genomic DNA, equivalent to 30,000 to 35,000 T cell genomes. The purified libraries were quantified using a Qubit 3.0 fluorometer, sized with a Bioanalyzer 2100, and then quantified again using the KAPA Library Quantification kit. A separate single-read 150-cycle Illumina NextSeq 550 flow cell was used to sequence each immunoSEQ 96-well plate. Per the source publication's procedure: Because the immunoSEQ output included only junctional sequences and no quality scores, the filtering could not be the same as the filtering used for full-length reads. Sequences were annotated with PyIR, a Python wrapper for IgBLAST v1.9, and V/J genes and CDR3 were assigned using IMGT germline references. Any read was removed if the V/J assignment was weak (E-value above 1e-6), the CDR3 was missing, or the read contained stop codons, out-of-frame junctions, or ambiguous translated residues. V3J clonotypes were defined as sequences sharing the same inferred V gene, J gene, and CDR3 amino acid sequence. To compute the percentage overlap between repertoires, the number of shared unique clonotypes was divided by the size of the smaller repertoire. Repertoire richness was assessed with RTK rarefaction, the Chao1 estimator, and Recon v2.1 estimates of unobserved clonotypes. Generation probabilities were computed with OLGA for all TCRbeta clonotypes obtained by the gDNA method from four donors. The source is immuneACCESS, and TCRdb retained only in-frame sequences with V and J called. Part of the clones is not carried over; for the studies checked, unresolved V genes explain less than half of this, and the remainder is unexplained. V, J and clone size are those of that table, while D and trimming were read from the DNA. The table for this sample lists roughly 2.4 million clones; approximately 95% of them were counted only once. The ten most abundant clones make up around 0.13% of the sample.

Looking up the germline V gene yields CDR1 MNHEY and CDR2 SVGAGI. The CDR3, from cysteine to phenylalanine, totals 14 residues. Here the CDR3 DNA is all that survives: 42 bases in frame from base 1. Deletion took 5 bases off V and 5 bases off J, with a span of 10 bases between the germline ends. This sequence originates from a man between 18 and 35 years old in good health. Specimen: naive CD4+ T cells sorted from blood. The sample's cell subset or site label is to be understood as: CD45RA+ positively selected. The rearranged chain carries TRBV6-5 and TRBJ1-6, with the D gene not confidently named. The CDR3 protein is CASSRGRDNSPLHF. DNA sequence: TGTGCCAGCAGTCGAGGACGAGATAATTCACCCCTCCACTTT.